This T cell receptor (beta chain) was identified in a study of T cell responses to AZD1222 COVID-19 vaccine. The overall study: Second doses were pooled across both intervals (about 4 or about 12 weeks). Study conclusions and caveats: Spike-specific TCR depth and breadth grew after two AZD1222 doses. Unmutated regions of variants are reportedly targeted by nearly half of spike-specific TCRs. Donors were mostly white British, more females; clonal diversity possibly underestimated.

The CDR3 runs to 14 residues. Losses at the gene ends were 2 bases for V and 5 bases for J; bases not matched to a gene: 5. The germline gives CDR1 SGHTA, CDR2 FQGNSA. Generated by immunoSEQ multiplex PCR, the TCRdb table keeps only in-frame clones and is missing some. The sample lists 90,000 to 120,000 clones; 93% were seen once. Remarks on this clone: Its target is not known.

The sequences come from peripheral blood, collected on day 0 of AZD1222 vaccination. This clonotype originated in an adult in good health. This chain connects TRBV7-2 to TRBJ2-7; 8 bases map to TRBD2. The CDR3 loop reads CASSLRSGTHEQYF. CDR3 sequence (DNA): TGTGCCAGCAGCTTACGTAGCGGGACCCACGAGCAGTACTTC.